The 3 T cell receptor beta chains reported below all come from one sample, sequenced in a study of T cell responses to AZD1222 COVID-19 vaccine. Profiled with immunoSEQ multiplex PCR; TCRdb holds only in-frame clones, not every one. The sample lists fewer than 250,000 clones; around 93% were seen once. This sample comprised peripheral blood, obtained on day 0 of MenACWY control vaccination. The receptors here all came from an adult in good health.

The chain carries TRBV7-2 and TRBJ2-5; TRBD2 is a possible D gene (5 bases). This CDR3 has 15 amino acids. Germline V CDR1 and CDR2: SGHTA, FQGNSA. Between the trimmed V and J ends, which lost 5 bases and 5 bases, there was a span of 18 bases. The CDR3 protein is CASSPFFERRETQYF. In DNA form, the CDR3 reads TGTGCCAGCAGCCCATTCTTCGAACGGAGGGAGACCCAGTACTTC.

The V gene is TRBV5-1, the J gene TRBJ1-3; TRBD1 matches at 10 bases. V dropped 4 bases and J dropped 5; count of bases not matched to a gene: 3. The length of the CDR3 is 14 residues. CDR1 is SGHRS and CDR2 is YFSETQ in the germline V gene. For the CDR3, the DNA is TGCGCCAGCAGCACGGGACAGGGGAGAAACACCATATATTTT. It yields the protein CASSTGQGRNTIYF.

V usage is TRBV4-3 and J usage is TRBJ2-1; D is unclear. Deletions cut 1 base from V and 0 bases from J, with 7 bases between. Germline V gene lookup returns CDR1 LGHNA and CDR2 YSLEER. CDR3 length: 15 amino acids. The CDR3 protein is CASSQGATSYNEQFF. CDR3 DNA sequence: TGCGCCAGCAGCCAAGGAGCGACCTCCTACAATGAGCAGTTCTTC.